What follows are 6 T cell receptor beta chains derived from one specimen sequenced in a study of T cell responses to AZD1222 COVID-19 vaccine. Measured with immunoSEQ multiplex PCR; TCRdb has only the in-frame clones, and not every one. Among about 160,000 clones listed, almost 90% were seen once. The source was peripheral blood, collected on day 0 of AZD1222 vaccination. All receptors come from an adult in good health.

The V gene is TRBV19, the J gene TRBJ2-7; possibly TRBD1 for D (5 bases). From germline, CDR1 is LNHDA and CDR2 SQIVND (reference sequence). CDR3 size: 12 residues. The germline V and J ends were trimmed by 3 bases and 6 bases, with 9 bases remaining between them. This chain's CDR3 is CASSMGLSEQYF. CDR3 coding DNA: TGTGCCAGTAGTATGGGGCTGAGCGAGCAGTACTTC.

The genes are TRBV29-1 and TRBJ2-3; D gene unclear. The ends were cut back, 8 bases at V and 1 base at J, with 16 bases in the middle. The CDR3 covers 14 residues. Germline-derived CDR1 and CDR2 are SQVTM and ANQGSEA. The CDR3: CSSTEMMGTDTQYF. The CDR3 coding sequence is TGCAGCTCGACGGAGATGATGGGCACAGATACGCAGTATTTT.

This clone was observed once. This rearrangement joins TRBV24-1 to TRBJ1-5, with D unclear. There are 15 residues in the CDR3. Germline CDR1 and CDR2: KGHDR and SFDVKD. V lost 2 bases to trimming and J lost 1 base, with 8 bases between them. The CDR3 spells CATSDSVGSNQPQHF. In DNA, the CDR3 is TGTGCCACCAGTGATTCCGTGGGAAGCAATCAGCCCCAGCATTTT.

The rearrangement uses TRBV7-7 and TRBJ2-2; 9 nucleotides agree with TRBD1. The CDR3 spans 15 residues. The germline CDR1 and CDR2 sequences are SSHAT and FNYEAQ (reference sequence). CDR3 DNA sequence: TGTGCTAGCGGACAGGGGAATTCTTACACCGGGGAGCTGTTTTTT. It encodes CASGQGNSYTGELFF. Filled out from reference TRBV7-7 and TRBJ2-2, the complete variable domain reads GAGVSQSPRYKVTKRGQDVTLRCDPISSHATLYWYQQALGQGPEFLTYFNYEAQPDKSGLPSDRFSAERPEGSISTLTIQRTEQRDSAMYRCASGQGNSYTGELFFGEGSRLTVL.

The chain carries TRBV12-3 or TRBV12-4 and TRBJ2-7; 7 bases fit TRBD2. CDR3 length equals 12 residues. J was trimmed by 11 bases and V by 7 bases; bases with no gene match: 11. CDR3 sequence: CASTSGGPPEYF. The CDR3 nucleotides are TGTGCCAGCACCTCGGGGGGTCCCCCGGAGTACTTC.

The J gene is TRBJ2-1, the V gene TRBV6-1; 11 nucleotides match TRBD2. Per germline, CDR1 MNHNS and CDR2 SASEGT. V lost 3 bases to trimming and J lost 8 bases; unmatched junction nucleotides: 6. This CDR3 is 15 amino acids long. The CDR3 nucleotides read TGTGCCAGCAGTGACAATAGCGGGGGGGCACATGAGCAGTTCTTC. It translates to CASSDNSGGAHEQFF.